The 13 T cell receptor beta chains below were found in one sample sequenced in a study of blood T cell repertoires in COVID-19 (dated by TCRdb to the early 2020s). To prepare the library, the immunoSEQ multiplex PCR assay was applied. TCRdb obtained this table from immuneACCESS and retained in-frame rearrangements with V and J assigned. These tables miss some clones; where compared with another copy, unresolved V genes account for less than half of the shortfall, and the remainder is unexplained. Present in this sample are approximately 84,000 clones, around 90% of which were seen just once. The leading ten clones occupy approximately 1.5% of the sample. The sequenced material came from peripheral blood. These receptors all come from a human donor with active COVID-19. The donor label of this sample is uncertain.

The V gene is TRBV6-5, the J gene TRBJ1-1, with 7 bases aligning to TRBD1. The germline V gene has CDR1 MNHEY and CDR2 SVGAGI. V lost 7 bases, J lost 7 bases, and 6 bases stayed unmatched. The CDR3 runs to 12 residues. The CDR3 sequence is CASTFTGDEAFF. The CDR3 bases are TGTGCCAGCACTTTCACAGGGGATGAAGCTTTCTTT.

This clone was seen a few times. The chain's CDR3 is CASSSPVASGNTIYF. DNA of the CDR3: TGTGCCAGCAGTTCCCCCGTAGCCTCAGGAAACACCATATATTTT. The V gene is TRBV28, the J gene TRBJ1-3; D is unresolved. The V and J ends lost 4 bases and 4 bases respectively, with 14 bases between them. CDR1 and CDR2 from the germline V gene are MDHEN and SYDVKM. The CDR3 extends over 15 amino acids.

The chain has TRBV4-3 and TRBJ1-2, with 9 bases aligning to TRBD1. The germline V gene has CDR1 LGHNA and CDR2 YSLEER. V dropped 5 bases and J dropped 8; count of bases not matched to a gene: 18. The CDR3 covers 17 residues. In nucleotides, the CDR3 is TGCGCCAGCAGCGAAAACAGAGCCACAGGGGGCTTCAAGGGCTACACCTTC. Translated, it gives CASSENRATGGFKGYTF.

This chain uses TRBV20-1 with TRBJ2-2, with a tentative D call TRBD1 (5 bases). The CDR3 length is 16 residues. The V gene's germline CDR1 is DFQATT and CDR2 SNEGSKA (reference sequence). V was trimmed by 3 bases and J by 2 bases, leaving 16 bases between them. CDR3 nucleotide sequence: TGCAGTGCTAGTCCCCCGACAGCCCGAAACACCGGGGAGCTGTTTTTT. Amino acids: CSASPPTARNTGELFF.

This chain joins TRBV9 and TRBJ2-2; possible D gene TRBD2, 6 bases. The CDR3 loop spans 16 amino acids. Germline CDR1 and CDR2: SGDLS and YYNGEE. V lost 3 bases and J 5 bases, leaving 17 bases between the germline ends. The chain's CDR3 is CASSAGVGVRTGELFF. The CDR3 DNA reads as TGTGCCAGCAGCGCGGGGGTAGGGGTACGAACCGGGGAGCTGTTTTTT.

The CDR3 DNA reads as TGCAGCGTTGAAGATGGACAAAGCTCCTACAATGAGCAGTTCTTC. Protein: CSVEDGQSSYNEQFF. The chain has TRBV29-1 and TRBJ2-1; TRBD1 is a possible D gene (5 bases). Between the trimmed V and J ends, which lost 0 bases and 0 bases, there was a span of 9 bases. CDR1 and CDR2 (germline): SQVTM, ANQGSEA. The CDR3 totals 15 residues.

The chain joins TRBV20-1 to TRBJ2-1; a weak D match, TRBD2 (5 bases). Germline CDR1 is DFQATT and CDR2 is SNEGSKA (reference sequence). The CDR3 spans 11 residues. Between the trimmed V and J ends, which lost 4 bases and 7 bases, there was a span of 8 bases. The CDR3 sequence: CSAISVNEQFF. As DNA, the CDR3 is TGCAGTGCTATTAGCGTGAATGAGCAGTTCTTC.

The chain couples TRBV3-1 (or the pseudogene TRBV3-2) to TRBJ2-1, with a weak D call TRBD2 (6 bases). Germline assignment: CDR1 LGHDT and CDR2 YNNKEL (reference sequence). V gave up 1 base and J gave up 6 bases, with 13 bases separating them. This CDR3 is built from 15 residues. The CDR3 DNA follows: TGTGCCAGCAGCCAAGTAACTAGCTTACGCAATGAGCAGTTCTTC. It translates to CASSQVTSLRNEQFF.

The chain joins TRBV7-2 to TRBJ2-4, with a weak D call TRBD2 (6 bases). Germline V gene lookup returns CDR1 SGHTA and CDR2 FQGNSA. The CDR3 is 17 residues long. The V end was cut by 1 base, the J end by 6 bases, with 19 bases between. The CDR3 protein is CASSLDPVGGLLNIQYF. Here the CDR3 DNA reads TGTGCCAGCAGCTTAGACCCGGTGGGGGGACTTTTAAACATTCAGTACTTC.

As DNA, the CDR3 is TGTGCCAGCAGCGCCAGACAGAATTCCAATGAAAAACTGTTTTTT. Translating it yields CASSARQNSNEKLFF. The chain recombines TRBV9 with TRBJ1-4; possibly TRBD1 for D (5 bases). This CDR3 has 15 residues. The germline V and J ends were trimmed by 3 bases and 5 bases, with 14 bases remaining between them. Germline values: CDR1 SGDLS, CDR2 YYNGEE.

CDR3 nucleotides: TGTGCCAGCAGCCCCTGGGGCAGGTATCCGACTGAAGCTTTCTTT. It is translated as CASSPWGRYPTEAFF. The chain uses TRBV11-2 and TRBJ1-1; possibly TRBD1 for D (5 bases). This CDR3 has 15 residues. Germline values: CDR1 SGHAT, CDR2 FQNNGV. V gave up 5 bases and J gave up 5 bases, with 18 bases separating them.

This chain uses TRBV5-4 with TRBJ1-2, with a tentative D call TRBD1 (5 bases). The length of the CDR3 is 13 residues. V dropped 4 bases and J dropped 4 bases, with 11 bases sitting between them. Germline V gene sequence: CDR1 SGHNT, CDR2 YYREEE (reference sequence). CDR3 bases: TGTGCCAGCAGCGGCGGGACTCTCTATGGCTACACCTTC. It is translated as CASSGGTLYGYTF.

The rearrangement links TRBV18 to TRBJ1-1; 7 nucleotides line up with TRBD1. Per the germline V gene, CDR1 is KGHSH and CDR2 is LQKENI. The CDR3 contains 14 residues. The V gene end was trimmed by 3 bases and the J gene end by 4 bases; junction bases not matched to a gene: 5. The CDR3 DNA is TGTGCCAGCTCACCGAAGGGGGCGCGCACTGAAGCTTTCTTT. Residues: CASSPKGARTEAFF.